This T cell receptor beta chain was recovered during a study of blood T cells in healthy people across ages. Germline V gene sequence: CDR1 SEHNR, CDR2 FQNEAQ (reference sequence). Trimming took 1 base from V and 6 from J; bases not matched to a gene: 8. This CDR3 has 16 amino acids. Study results and caveats: In the absence of known donor CMV status, changes in expanded clonotypes were possibly confounded. Unsorted PBMC input precluded a conclusive naive versus antigen-experienced comparison. Per million T cells, TCR beta diversity dropped about linearly as age rose.

This clonotype was detected a few times. Its antigen is undetermined. Alongside a J-beta primer mix, a sample-barcoded 5' primer served in a second PCR lasting about 6 to 12 cycles. TCRdb re-called the 5' RACE reads with MiXCR, one entry per CDR3 protein. The sample lists 920,000 or so distinct CDR3 sequences, 40% to 50% occurring once. What was sequenced was blood. The sequence came from a woman in her sixties or seventies in good health. The chain employs TRBV7-9 and TRBJ2-1; 8 bases map to TRBD1. As DNA, the CDR3 is TGTGCCAGCAGCTTAGAGCGGACAGGGTGGAGCAATGAGCAGTTCTTC. Encoded protein: CASSLERTGWSNEQFF. The variable domain in full, completed from reference TRBV7-9 and TRBJ2-1, reads DTGVSQNPRHKITKRGQNVTFRCDPISEHNRLYWYRQTLGQGPEFLTYFQNEAQLEKSRLLSDRFSAERPKGSFSTLEIQRTEQGDSAMYLCASSLERTGWSNEQFFGPGTRLTVL.